Following are 27 T cell receptor beta chains from one sample sequenced in a study of CD8 T cells in Susac syndrome. RNA amounts of 0.5 to 1 ug underwent reverse transcription with random hexamers. MiXCR was run by TCRdb on the immunoSEQ multiplex PCR reads, yielding one entry per CDR3 protein. This table holds under 200,000 distinct CDR3 sequences, roughly 90% found once. The specimen was CD4+ T cells from PBMCs. All receptors derive from a human donor with Susac syndrome.

This chain connects TRBV7-9 to TRBJ1-1; perhaps TRBD1 as D (5 bases). In germline, CDR1 is SEHNR, CDR2 FQNEAQ (reference sequence). CDR3 length: 14 residues. The ends were cut back, 1 base at V and 5 bases at J, with 11 bases in the middle. CDR3 bases: TGTGCCAGCAGCTTAGATTCCGGGGCAACTGAAGCTTTCTTT. This translates into CASSLDSGATEAFF.

For the CDR3, the DNA is TGTGCCACCAGCAGAGAGATGGGGGTTACTGAAGCTTTCTTT. Its protein product is CATSREMGVTEAFF. This chain uses TRBV15 with TRBJ1-1; D perhaps matches TRBD1 (5 bases). V lost 0 bases and J lost 5, with 10 bases in between. The CDR3 loop spans 14 amino acids. The germline gives CDR1 LNHNV, CDR2 YYDKDF (reference sequence).

The chain has TRBV9 and TRBJ1-6; 10 nucleotides align to TRBD1. Trimming removed 0 bases from V and 8 bases from J; junction bases left unmatched: 5. Germline lookup yields CDR1 SGDLS and CDR2 YYNGEE. CDR3 size: 16 residues. In DNA form, the CDR3 reads TGTGCCAGCAGCGTAGGACAGGGGGCGACCCATTCACCCCTCCACTTT. It specifies CASSVGQGATHSPLHF.

This chain uses TRBV24-1 with TRBJ2-3; 12 bases fit TRBD2. The CDR3 consists of 16 residues. Germline V lookup: CDR1 KGHDR, CDR2 SFDVKD. Losses at the gene ends were 3 bases for V and 4 bases for J; bases not matched to a gene: 4. CDR3 sequence reads: CATSDVTSGRSDTQYF. As DNA, the CDR3 is TGTGCCACCAGTGATGTGACTAGCGGGAGATCAGATACGCAGTATTTT.

This clonotype was seen a single time. V usage is TRBV20-1 and J usage is TRBJ2-2, with D possibly being TRBD2 (6 bases). Germline loops: CDR1 DFQATT, CDR2 SNEGSKA (reference sequence). This CDR3 spans 17 amino acids. Trimming cost V 0 bases and J 6 bases, with 20 bases left between them. The CDR3 region is CSARDPTSKSSAGELFF. The CDR3 nucleotides are TGCAGTGCTAGAGATCCGACTAGTAAGTCTTCGGCCGGGGAGCTGTTTTTT.

This clonotype was picked up one time. V gene TRBV15 combines with J gene TRBJ2-1; TRBD1 aligns across 9 bases. Germline loops: CDR1 LNHNV, CDR2 YYDKDF (reference sequence). V lost 2 bases and J lost 3; bases outside the gene matches: 11. The CDR3 is made up of 18 amino acids. This chain's CDR3 is CATSRSQARTGDYNEQFF. The CDR3, as DNA: TGTGCCACCAGCAGATCTCAGGCCCGGACAGGGGACTACAATGAGCAGTTCTTC. The whole variable domain, filled in from reference TRBV15 and TRBJ2-1, reads DAMVIQNPRYQVTQFGKPVTLSCSQTLNHNVMYWYQQKSSQAPKLLFHYYDKDFNNEADTPDNFQSRRPNTSFCFLDIRSPGLGDTAMYLCATSRSQARTGDYNEQFFGPGTRLTVL.

V and J are TRBV20-1 and TRBJ1-6, with 9 bases aligning to TRBD1. Per the germline V gene, CDR1 is DFQATT and CDR2 is SNEGSKA (reference sequence). Trimming took 2 bases from V and 0 from J; bases not matched to a gene: 8. This CDR3 comprises 18 residues. CDR3 loop: CSARLGQGPSSYNSPLHF. The CDR3 DNA is TGCAGTGCTAGACTCGGACAGGGGCCGAGCTCCTATAATTCACCCCTCCACTTT.

This clonotype came up once. The DNA for the CDR3 is TGCAGTGCTAGTGGGACAGGTTCATATGGCTACACCTTC. It yields the protein CSASGTGSYGYTF. The chain carries TRBV20-1 and TRBJ1-2; 8 nucleotides line up with TRBD1. Germline trimming cut 3 bases from V and 5 bases from J; bases unmatched to any gene: 5. The germline gives CDR1 DFQATT, CDR2 SNEGSKA (reference sequence). The CDR3 runs 13 residues.

The CDR3 protein is CATARSGANVLTF. CDR3 nucleotide sequence: TGTGCCACCGCCAGGTCTGGGGCCAACGTCCTGACTTTC. The chain links TRBV19 to TRBJ2-6; no reliable D call. The CDR3 runs to 13 residues. The V gene lost 10 bases and the J gene lost 1 base, with 8 bases spanning the gap. CDR1 and CDR2 from the germline V gene are LNHDA and SQIVND (reference sequence).

The rearrangement joins TRBV5-4 to TRBJ2-3, with D hard to call. V lost 4 bases, J lost 4 bases, and 7 bases lay in between. Germline-derived CDR1 and CDR2 are SGHNT and YYREEE (reference sequence). This CDR3 contains 12 residues. CDR3 coding DNA: TGTGCCAGCAGCCCAGCCTCAGATACGCAGTATTTT. Translation gives CASSPASDTQYF.

The chain employs TRBV20-1 and TRBJ1-6, with a possible D match to TRBD1 (6 bases). V was clipped by 1 base and J by 9 bases, with 19 bases between them. The CDR3 totals 16 residues. Germline V lookup: CDR1 DFQATT, CDR2 SNEGSKA (reference sequence). CDR3 coding DNA: TGCAGTGCTAGAGCGGCAGGGGAAGGGGATTCTTCACCCCTCCACTTT. Translating it yields CSARAAGEGDSSPLHF.

The chain combines TRBV19 with TRBJ2-6; 9 nucleotides match TRBD1. Trimming took 5 bases from V and 3 from J; bases not matched to a gene: 8. Germline V gene data show CDR1 as LNHDA and CDR2 as SQIVND (reference sequence). The CDR3 runs 17 residues. CDR3 protein: CASSRGDRVGGANVLTF. DNA for the CDR3: TGTGCCAGTAGTCGTGGGGACAGGGTAGGTGGGGCCAACGTCCTGACTTTC.

The chain employs TRBV27 and TRBJ2-3; D might be TRBD2 (7 bases). Germline V gives CDR1 MNHEY, CDR2 SMNVEV (reference sequence). The CDR3 is 14 amino acids. V was shortened by 0 bases and J by 6 bases, with 10 bases between the two germline ends. The CDR3: CASSLSGGLDTQYF. For the CDR3, the DNA is TGTGCCAGCAGTTTATCCGGGGGGCTGGATACGCAGTATTTT.

This sequence joins TRBV2 and TRBJ1-6, with D possibly being TRBD1 (6 bases). This CDR3 comprises 13 residues. Looked up from germline, CDR1 is SNHLY and CDR2 is FYNNEI. The V end was cut by 9 bases, the J end by 6 bases, with 12 bases between. In nucleotides, the CDR3 is TGTGCCAGACAGGGTCAGGGTAATTCACCCCTCCACTTT. Its protein is CARQGQGNSPLHF.

The chain links TRBV20-1 to TRBJ2-7; no reliable D call. The CDR3 consists of 14 residues. Trimming removed 5 bases at V and 4 bases at J, with 18 bases between. From germline, CDR1 is DFQATT and CDR2 SNEGSKA (reference sequence). The CDR3 nucleotides are TGCAGTGCTGAGGACGGTTCCCTTGGGTACGAGCAGTACTTC. This encodes CSAEDGSLGYEQYF.

The J gene is TRBJ1-2, the V gene TRBV6-1, with D perhaps matching TRBD1 (6 bases). The ends were cut back, 7 bases at V and 1 base at J, with 13 bases in the middle. The CDR3 loop spans 14 amino acids. The germline V gene encodes CDR1 MNHNS and CDR2 SASEGT. This chain's CDR3 is CASKATGVNYGYTF. The CDR3 region has the DNA TGTGCCAGCAAAGCGACAGGCGTTAACTATGGCTACACCTTC.

The V gene is TRBV29-1, the J gene TRBJ2-5; 9 nucleotides match TRBD2. There are 15 residues in the CDR3. From germline, CDR1 is SQVTM and CDR2 ANQGSEA. V shed 6 bases and J 7 bases; nucleotides not matched to a gene: 15. The CDR3 DNA reads TGCAGCGTGAAGGGCGGCGGGAGGGTCGGGGTGACCCAGTACTTC. Residues: CSVKGGGRVGVTQYF.

The V and J genes are TRBV7-8 and TRBJ1-4, with 9 bases matching TRBD1. In germline, CDR1 is SGHVS, CDR2 FQNEAQ. V lost 3 bases, J lost 5 bases, and 4 bases stayed unmatched. The CDR3 contains 15 residues. The CDR3 here is CASSLRTGVNEKLFF. The CDR3 bases are TGTGCCAGCAGCTTGAGGACAGGGGTAAATGAAAAACTGTTTTTT.

The chain couples TRBV20-1 to TRBJ1-2; possibly TRBD1 for D (5 bases). CDR3 size: 13 residues. With 1 base removed from V and 7 bases from J, the gap between germline ends came to 13 bases. Germline values: CDR1 DFQATT, CDR2 SNEGSKA (reference sequence). The DNA for the CDR3 is TGCAGTGCTAGAGCGGCAGGGTGGGGTGGCTACACCTTC. Its translation is CSARAAGWGGYTF.

This chain joins TRBV19 and TRBJ1-2; 7 positions match TRBD1. V lost 5 bases to trimming and J lost 4 bases; unmatched junction nucleotides: 7. There are 14 residues in the CDR3. Germline V lookup: CDR1 LNHDA, CDR2 SQIVND (reference sequence). The CDR3 DNA is TGTGCCAGTAGTCGGGACAGACTGACCTATGGCTACACCTTC. This codes for CASSRDRLTYGYTF.

The chain recombines TRBV6-2 or TRBV6-3 with TRBJ2-7, with 9 nucleotides matching TRBD2. Germline V lookup: CDR1 MNHEY, CDR2 SVGEGT. V gave up 4 bases and J gave up 3 bases; unmatched junction bases: 10. The length of the CDR3 is 16 residues. The CDR3 DNA reads TGTGCCAGCAGTTCACAGAGGGTTAGCGGGAGCTACGAGCAGTACTTC. Amino acids: CASSSQRVSGSYEQYF.

The rearrangement uses TRBV10-3 and TRBJ2-7; 10 bases are a match to TRBD2. Per the germline V gene, CDR1 is ENHRY and CDR2 is SYGVKD. The V segment lost 11 bases and the J segment 2 bases; nucleotides outside the gene matches: 9. The CDR3 loop spans 14 amino acids. The CDR3 spells CALPILAGAYEQYF. DNA of the CDR3: TGTGCCCTACCCATCCTAGCGGGAGCCTACGAGCAGTACTTC.

The chain has TRBV6-1 and TRBJ1-2; TRBD1 matches 8 bases. CDR1 and CDR2 (germline): MNHNS, SASEGT. The CDR3 has 13 amino acids. The trim removed 6 bases at V and 4 bases at J, leaving 4 bases unmatched. The CDR3 DNA follows: TGTGCCAGCAGAGTTGGACAGGGCTATGGCTACACCTTC. This codes for CASRVGQGYGYTF.

The gene calls are TRBV12-3 or TRBV12-4 and TRBJ2-3; either TRBD1 or TRBD2 may fit D (5 bases each). CDR3 length: 13 residues. V was clipped by 2 bases and J by 3 bases, with 6 bases between them. CDR3 sequence: CASSLWGTDTQYF. The CDR3 DNA reads TGTGCCAGCAGTTTATGGGGGACAGATACGCAGTATTTT.

The V call is TRBV15, the J call TRBJ1-1; a possible D gene is TRBD1 (5 bases). The CDR3 contains 15 residues. The V gene's germline CDR1 is LNHNV and CDR2 YYDKDF (reference sequence). V lost 0 bases, J lost 4 bases, and 12 bases lay in between. CDR3 bases: TGTGCCACCAGCAGAGATGGGAGGGGAAGCACTGAAGCTTTCTTT. It is translated as CATSRDGRGSTEAFF.

The gene calls are TRBV12-5 and TRBJ2-1; tentative D call: TRBD2 (6 bases). Germline loops: CDR1 LGHNT, CDR2 FRNRAP. This CDR3 is built from 13 residues. V lost 7 bases and J 7 bases, leaving 14 bases between the germline ends. For the CDR3, the DNA is TGTGCTAGTGCCGGGGCTGGGGGGAATGAGCAGTTCTTC. This gives the protein CASAGAGGNEQFF. The full variable domain, rest sourced from reference TRBV12-5 and TRBJ2-1, is DARVTQTPRHKVTEMGQEVTMRCQPILGHNTVFWYRQTMMQGLELLAYFRNRAPLDDSGMPKDRFSAEMPDATLATLKIQPSEPRDSAVYFCASAGAGGNEQFFGPGTRLTVL.

The rearrangement uses TRBV6-1 and TRBJ1-2, with a tentative D call TRBD1 (6 bases). This CDR3 has 16 amino acids. V lost 10 bases and J 1 base, leaving 22 bases between the germline ends. Germline CDR1 is MNHNS and CDR2 is SASEGT. The CDR3 loop is CATGIWAGQDNYGYTF. For the CDR3, the DNA is TGTGCCACCGGAATTTGGGCGGGACAAGATAACTATGGCTACACCTTC.